This T cell receptor beta chain was sequenced in a study of blood T cell repertoires in COVID-19. Trimming stripped 3 bases from V and 6 bases from J, with 16 bases between. Germline V CDR1 and CDR2: SGHRS, YFSETQ. CDR3 length equals 16 residues. Methods used by the authors: Scientists estimated how many nucleated cells there were by amplifying reference gene primers. Data came from immunoSEQ multiplex PCR; TCRdb stores just in-frame clones and leaves some out. V, J and clone size derive from that table, while D and trimming were established from the DNA sequence. This table has some 74,000 clones, approximately 82% appearing once. This clone was observed a few times.

Sequencing was done on a sample of peripheral blood. This receptor was identified in a woman older than 75 with acute or convalescent COVID-19. The genes are TRBV5-1 and TRBJ1-6, with D tentatively TRBD1 (5 bases). CDR3 in DNA: TGCGCCAGCAGCTCTCAGGGTCCCTACGGTAATTCACCCCTCCACTTT. Protein sequence: CASSSQGPYGNSPLHF.